This is a list of T cell receptor beta chains from one sample in a study of blood T cell repertoires in COVID-19. The assay was immunoSEQ multiplex PCR, and TCRdb's table has in-frame clones only and misses some. This table holds around 84,000 clones, around 85% found once. Sequenced: peripheral blood. The receptors were sampled from a man at least 80 years old with active or convalescent COVID-19. Each CDR3 is given with its conserved first and last residue. A D gene is named only where the DNA matches it firmly. Rows give clone size only sometimes, using once, few, many, or a class for an expanded clone.

V	size	D	J	CDR3	DNA
TRBV5-1	few	-	TRBJ2-3	CASSLVDNTQYF	TGCGCCAGCAGCTTGGTAGACAATACGCAGTATTTT
TRBV27	-	-	TRBJ1-5	CASGEGIKVQPQHF	TGTGCCAGCGGAGAGGGCATTAAGGTGCAGCCCCAGCATTTT
TRBV6-1	-	TRBD2	TRBJ2-1	CASSERGGRRWNEQFF	TGTGCCAGCAGTGAAAGAGGCGGGAGGCGTTGGAATGAGCAGTTCTTC
TRBV9	once	-	TRBJ1-6	CASSPQGFRVNSPLHF	TGTGCCAGCAGCCCACAGGGTTTTAGGGTTAATTCACCCCTCCACTTT
TRBV15	-	TRBD2	TRBJ2-3	CATSRTGTSGSDTQYF	TGTGCCACCAGCAGAACCGGGACTAGCGGTTCGGATACGCAGTATTTT
TRBV25-1	-	TRBD1	TRBJ1-4	CASSEVRGDRQVGEKLFF	TGTGCCAGCAGTGAAGTCCGTGGGGACAGGCAGGTAGGTGAAAAACTGTTTTTT
TRBV11-3	-	-	TRBJ2-3	CASSLDGAGDTQYF	TGTGCCAGCAGCTTAGATGGGGCGGGGGATACGCAGTATTTT
TRBV28	-	-	TRBJ1-4	CASGGDAINEKLFF	TGTGCCAGCGGAGGGGACGCCATCAATGAAAAACTGTTTTTT
TRBV29-1	-	-	TRBJ2-2	CSVGRGTGELFF	TGCAGCGTTGGGCGGGGCACCGGGGAGCTGTTTTTT
TRBV28	once	-	TRBJ2-1	CASSLWGLNEQFF	TGTGCCAGCAGTTTATGGGGACTGAATGAGCAGTTCTTC
TRBV20-1	-	-	TRBJ1-2	CSAGTPYGYTF	TGCAGTGCCGGGACACCCTATGGCTACACCTTC
TRBV29-1	-	-	TRBJ1-2	CSVDDRRDYGYTF	TGCAGCGTAGACGACAGGCGGGACTATGGCTACACCTTC
TRBV6-5	many	TRBD1	TRBJ1-4	CASSYSRGQREKLFF	TGTGCCAGCAGTTACTCGAGGGGACAGAGGGAAAAACTGTTTTTT
TRBV19	-	-	TRBJ1-1	CASSPSGDLNTEAFF	TGTGCCAGTAGCCCAAGCGGGGATCTTAACACTGAAGCTTTCTTT
TRBV28	-	TRBD1	TRBJ1-5	CASSSARRGRNQPQHF	TGTGCCAGCAGTTCAGCCCGCAGGGGGCGGAATCAGCCCCAGCATTTT
TRBV27	once	TRBD1	TRBJ1-2	CASSPPGGYGYTF	TGTGCCAGCAGTCCTCCAGGGGGCTATGGCTACACCTTC
TRBV5-1	-	TRBD2	TRBJ2-3	CASSTGLAGTADTQYF	TGCGCCAGCAGCACAGGACTAGCGGGAACGGCAGATACGCAGTATTTT
TRBV7-9	-	-	TRBJ1-1	CASSRTVNTEAFF	TGTGCCAGCAGCCGGACAGTGAACACTGAAGCTTTCTTT
TRBV5-4	once	-	TRBJ2-1	CASSLGGLAGNEQFF	TGTGCCAGCAGCTTGGGCGGACTGGCGGGGAATGAGCAGTTCTTC
TRBV5-1	-	TRBD2	TRBJ2-1	CASSFSGSLDYNEQFF	TGCGCCAGCAGCTTCAGCGGGAGTTTGGACTACAATGAGCAGTTCTTC
TRBV28	-	-	TRBJ1-6	CASSLQVLSLHF	TGTGCCAGCAGTTTGCAGGTTCTGTCCCTCCACTTT
TRBV5-1	-	TRBD1	TRBJ1-3	CASSLSGGNGNTIYF	TGCGCCAGCAGCTTGTCAGGGGGCAATGGAAACACCATATATTTT
TRBV7-8	-	-	TRBJ2-5	CASSSTRVGMETQYF	TGTGCCAGCAGCTCCACGCGGGTTGGTATGGAGACCCAGTACTTC
TRBV5-1	-	TRBD2	TRBJ2-1	CASSGLAGGTNEQFF	TGCGCCAGCAGCGGACTAGCGGGGGGGACCAATGAGCAGTTCTTC
TRBV10-2	-	TRBD1	TRBJ2-5	CATLTGAETQYF	TGCGCCACCCTGACAGGGGCGGAGACCCAGTACTTC
TRBV12-3/TRBV12-4	-	TRBD1	TRBJ2-5	CASSGQGGETQYF	TGTGCCAGCAGTGGACAGGGAGGAGAGACCCAGTACTTC
TRBV9	-	TRBD1	TRBJ1-1	CASSLTGGTEAFF	TGTGCCAGCAGCCTGACAGGGGGAACTGAAGCTTTCTTT
TRBV5-1	-	TRBD1	TRBJ2-2	CASSLRGQPGELFF	TGCGCCAGCAGCTTGAGGGGGCAGCCCGGGGAGCTGTTTTTT
TRBV14	once	-	TRBJ1-3	CASSKEGFSGNTIYF	TGTGCCAGCTCGAAGGAGGGGTTCTCTGGAAACACCATATATTTT
TRBV11-3	-	-	TRBJ1-1	CASSRSSGLEAFF	TGTGCCAGCAGCCGTAGTTCGGGGTTAGAAGCTTTCTTT
TRBV5-1	-	TRBD2	TRBJ2-5	CASSLGASSGRPQETQYF	TGCGCCAGCAGCTTGGGGGCATCTAGCGGGAGGCCCCAAGAGACCCAGTACTTC
TRBV7-2	-	-	TRBJ1-6	CASSLGGGGNSPLHF	TGTGCCAGCAGCTTAGGCGGGGGAGGTAATTCACCCCTCCACTTT
TRBV29-1	-	-	TRBJ1-2	CSVEDRGGGYTF	TGCAGCGTTGAAGATCGGGGAGGGGGCTACACCTTC
TRBV5-4	many	TRBD1	TRBJ1-1	CASSFIDRVGTEAFF	TGTGCCAGCAGCTTCATCGACAGGGTCGGCACTGAAGCTTTCTTT
TRBV19	-	TRBD1	TRBJ1-5	CASSIADRGNGQPQHF	TGTGCCAGTAGTATCGCCGACAGGGGGAACGGTCAGCCCCAGCATTTT
TRBV5-1	-	TRBD1	TRBJ1-4	CASSTGTGYEKLFF	TGCGCCAGCAGCACCGGGACAGGGTATGAAAAACTGTTTTTT
TRBV15	-	TRBD2	TRBJ2-2	CATSRRGTGGRVTGELFF	TGTGCCACCAGCAGACGGGGGACTGGCGGGAGAGTCACCGGGGAGCTGTTTTTT
TRBV28	-	-	TRBJ2-2	CASRQAPNTGELFF	TGTGCCAGCCGACAGGCACCGAACACCGGGGAGCTGTTTTTT
TRBV19	-	TRBD1	TRBJ2-3	CASSEDRGRGVSDTQYF	TGTGCCAGTAGTGAAGACAGGGGGAGGGGAGTTTCGGATACGCAGTATTTT
TRBV28	-	TRBD2	TRBJ2-3	CASSLTSGVTDTQYF	TGTGCCAGCAGCCTGACTAGCGGGGTAACAGATACGCAGTATTTT
TRBV7-2	-	-	TRBJ2-3	CASNALVTDTQYF	TGTGCCAGCAATGCGCTCGTCACAGATACGCAGTATTTT
TRBV4-1	-	TRBD1	TRBJ1-1	CASSLRDRGLIRNTEAFF	TGCGCCAGCAGCCTCCGGGACAGGGGTTTGATACGGAATACTGAAGCTTTCTTT
TRBV5-1	-	-	TRBJ1-5	CASSLDPIRDQPQHF	TGCGCCAGCAGCTTGGACCCTATCCGCGATCAGCCCCAGCATTTT
TRBV28	-	-	TRBJ1-2	CASRNQGNEGYTF	TGTGCCAGCAGGAATCAGGGGAATGAGGGCTACACCTTC
TRBV2	-	-	TRBJ1-3	CASSEQGRTVGNTIYF	TGTGCCAGCAGTGAACAGGGAAGGACCGTGGGAAACACCATATATTTT
TRBV24-1	-	TRBD1	TRBJ1-6	CATSDSRTGRNSPLHF	TGTGCCACCAGTGATTCAAGGACAGGGAGGAATTCACCCCTCCACTTT
TRBV7-9	-	-	TRBJ2-1	CASSFGGGATYNEQFF	TGTGCCAGCAGCTTCGGCGGTGGCGCCACCTACAATGAGCAGTTCTTC
TRBV9	-	-	TRBJ1-6	CASSVAGSGYSPLHF	TGTGCCAGCAGCGTAGCCGGGTCCGGTTATTCACCCCTCCACTTT